These 18 T cell receptor beta chains were all obtained from the same sample, sequenced in a study of blood T cell repertoires in COVID-19. Sequencing used immunoSEQ multiplex PCR; TCRdb keeps in-frame clones, though not all of them. The sample holds around 260,000 clones, approximately 83% seen once. The sample taken for sequencing was PBMCs or T cells enriched from blood (not recorded which). These receptors came from a young woman who had recovered from COVID-19.

The chain combines TRBV9 with TRBJ1-6; D is perhaps TRBD1 (6 bases). Germline V gene data show CDR1 as SGDLS and CDR2 as YYNGEE. This CDR3 has 15 residues. V lost 1 base and J lost 5, with 10 bases in between. CDR3 region: CASSVKGDHNSPLHF. CDR3 in DNA: TGTGCCAGCAGCGTAAAGGGGGATCATAATTCACCCCTCCACTTT.

The chain employs TRBV11-2 and TRBJ2-1; a weak D match, TRBD1 (6 bases). Per the germline V gene, CDR1 is SGHAT and CDR2 is FQNNGV. This CDR3 has 14 amino acids. V was clipped by 4 bases and J by 4 bases, with 11 bases between them. In DNA, the CDR3 is TGTGCCAGCAGCTCCATACAGGGATACAATGAGCAGTTCTTC. It translates to CASSSIQGYNEQFF.

DNA for the CDR3: TGTGCCAGCAGTCTAAGAGACAGCACTGAAGCTTTCTTT. Protein: CASSLRDSTEAFF. The rearrangement joins TRBV27 to TRBJ1-1; tentatively, D is TRBD1 (5 bases). V was shortened by 5 bases and J by 4 bases, with 11 bases between the two germline ends. The CDR3 has 13 residues. Looked up from germline, CDR1 is MNHEY and CDR2 is SMNVEV (reference sequence).

This clone was counted ten times or more. This chain links TRBV6-4 with TRBJ2-3, with 7 bases aligning to TRBD2. J was trimmed by 1 base and V by 2 bases; bases with no gene match: 0. The CDR3 contains 14 residues. CDR1 and CDR2 from the germline V gene are MRHNA and SNTAGT. The CDR3 nucleotides are TGTGCCAGCAGTGACACTAGCGGCACAGATACGCAGTATTTT. Translation gives CASSDTSGTDTQYF.

This clone turned up a few times. The V call is TRBV9, the J call TRBJ2-1, with 8 nucleotides matching TRBD2. V was clipped by 0 bases and J by 10 bases; unmatched bases: 6. The germline V gene has CDR1 SGDLS and CDR2 YYNGEE. The CDR3 totals 14 residues. For the CDR3, the DNA is TGTGCCAGCAGCGTAGTAAGCGGGAGCCGCGAGCAGTTCTTC. Translation: CASSVVSGSREQFF.

This chain links TRBV5-1 with TRBJ2-7, with 8 positions matching TRBD2. Looked up from germline, CDR1 is SGHRS and CDR2 is YFSETQ. With V trimmed by 6 bases and J by 1 base, 6 bases remained unmatched. The CDR3 spans 14 residues. The CDR3 loop reads CASTHGGGSYEQYF. CDR3 sequence (DNA): TGCGCCAGCACCCACGGGGGGGGATCCTACGAGCAGTACTTC. The variable domain in full, completed from reference TRBV5-1 and TRBJ2-7, reads KAGVTQTPRYLIKTRGQQVTLSCSPISGHRSVSWYQQTPGQGLQFLFEYFSETQRNKGNFPGRFSGRQFSNSRSEMNVSTLELGDSALYLCASTHGGGSYEQYFGPGTRLTVT.

The chain couples TRBV7-6 to TRBJ2-1; TRBD2 matches at 8 bases. V was pared by 1 base and J by 8 bases, with 10 bases of the junction left unmatched. The CDR3 length is 16 residues. Germline V gene data show CDR1 as SGHVS and CDR2 as FNYEAQ. The CDR3 protein is CASSLGRLAGYHEQFF. The CDR3 region has the DNA TGTGCCAGCAGCTTAGGGAGATTAGCGGGGTACCATGAGCAGTTCTTC.

This clone was seen just once. The chain's CDR3 is CASSIGDSYEQYF. The CDR3, as DNA: TGTGCCAGTAGTATCGGGGACAGCTACGAGCAGTACTTC. The chain is built from TRBV19 and TRBJ2-7, with 7 bases that match TRBD1. This CDR3 has 13 residues. Germline V gene sequence: CDR1 LNHDA, CDR2 SQIVND (reference sequence). Trimming took 3 bases from V and 3 from J; bases not matched to a gene: 2.

V and J are TRBV29-1 and TRBJ1-2; no definite D call. The CDR3 is 12 amino acids. Germline CDR1 is SQVTM and CDR2 is ANQGSEA. Trimming removed 3 bases from V and 8 bases from J, with 13 bases in between. The CDR3 DNA is TGCAGCGTTGATACCCAGACGGGGGGCTACACCTTC. This encodes CSVDTQTGGYTF.

J is TRBJ2-1 and V is TRBV29-1; 7 bases fit TRBD1. The CDR3 has 17 amino acids. Germline CDR1 and CDR2: SQVTM and ANQGSEA. V was clipped by 8 bases and J by 6 bases; unmatched bases: 22. The CDR3 reads CSSVRGQSFTWGNEQFF. As DNA, the CDR3 is TGCAGCAGCGTCCGGGGACAGAGCTTTACGTGGGGCAATGAGCAGTTCTTC.

This clone showed up just a few times. V is TRBV4-2 and J is TRBJ1-4; perhaps TRBD1 as D (6 bases). The CDR3 has 14 amino acids. The V gene's germline CDR1 is LGHNA and CDR2 YNFKEQ. Between the trimmed V and J ends, which lost 3 bases and 6 bases, there was a span of 11 bases. The CDR3 spells CASSQGHLDEKLFF. The CDR3 region has the DNA TGTGCCAGCAGCCAGGGACACCTTGATGAAAAACTGTTTTTT.

The J gene is TRBJ2-1, the V gene TRBV27; 10 nucleotides line up with TRBD2. CDR1 is MNHEY, CDR2 SMNVEV, per germline (reference sequence). This CDR3 region has 17 residues. V lost 0 bases, J lost 4 bases, and 6 bases stayed unmatched. CDR3 amino acids: CASSLSLAGDLYNEQFF. CDR3 nucleotides: TGTGCCAGCAGTTTATCGCTAGCGGGGGACCTATACAATGAGCAGTTCTTC.

The chain employs TRBV7-3 and TRBJ2-2; 10 bases agree with TRBD2. Trimming removed 2 bases from V and 0 bases from J; junction bases left unmatched: 3. The CDR3 has 17 residues. CDR1 SGHTA and CDR2 FQGTGA come from the germline V gene. The CDR3 protein is CASSLGGLATNTGELFF. CDR3 nucleotides: TGTGCCAGCAGCTTAGGGGGACTAGCGACGAACACCGGGGAGCTGTTTTTT.

V gene TRBV20-1 combines with J gene TRBJ2-2; TRBD2 agrees at 10 bases. The ends lost 3 bases at V and 3 bases at J; junction bases unmatched: 13. Germline CDR1 and CDR2: DFQATT and SNEGSKA (reference sequence). The CDR3 is 18 residues long. The CDR3 loop is CSASTTSGRSSDTGELFF. The CDR3 nucleotides are TGCAGTGCTAGTACGACTAGCGGGCGAAGTTCGGACACCGGGGAGCTGTTTTTT.

The chain combines TRBV9 with TRBJ2-1; a weak D match, TRBD2 (5 bases). V was pared by 0 bases and J by 9 bases, with 10 bases between. The CDR3 has 13 residues. Per the germline V gene, CDR1 is SGDLS and CDR2 is YYNGEE. CDR3 region: CASSVVRAGEQFF. The CDR3 nucleotides read TGTGCCAGCAGCGTAGTGAGGGCCGGTGAGCAGTTCTTC.

J is TRBJ1-2 and V is TRBV5-4; D unresolved. Trimming left V 0 bases short and J 4 bases short, with 10 bases between. The CDR3 is 14 residues long. Per the germline V gene, CDR1 is SGHNT and CDR2 is YYREEE (reference sequence). CDR3 nucleotide sequence: TGTGCCAGCAGCTTGGCCGCCGTCAGCTATGGCTACACCTTC. Its protein product is CASSLAAVSYGYTF. The full variable domain, completed using reference TRBV5-4 and TRBJ1-2, is ETGVTQSPTHLIKTRGQQVTLRCSSQSGHNTVSWYQQALGQGPQFIFQYYREEENGRGNFPPRFSGLQFPNYSSELNVNALELDDSALYLCASSLAAVSYGYTFGSGTRLTVV.

The chain employs TRBV6-5 and TRBJ1-5, with TRBD1 identical over 8 bases. The CDR3 is 14 residues long. The trim removed 6 bases at V and 7 bases at J, leaving 8 bases unmatched. The V gene's germline CDR1 is MNHEY and CDR2 SVGAGI. This CDR3 is CASSALDRVQPQHF. The CDR3 nucleotides read TGTGCCAGCAGCGCGTTGGACAGGGTACAGCCCCAGCATTTT.

This clone was seen just once. The CDR3 here is CAISRRVNTEAFF. The CDR3 DNA is TGTGCCATCTCGAGGAGGGTGAACACTGAAGCTTTCTTT. This chain links TRBV19 with TRBJ1-1; D is uncertain. V was trimmed by 10 bases and J by 0 bases, leaving 12 bases between them. CDR3 length equals 13 residues. The germline V gene encodes CDR1 LNHDA and CDR2 SQIVND (reference sequence).